Listed here are 3 T cell receptor beta chains from one sample, sequenced in a study of blood T cell repertoires in COVID-19. Profiled with immunoSEQ multiplex PCR; TCRdb holds only in-frame clones, not every one. Of almost 200,000 clones in the sample, approximately 86% were seen once. Sequencing was carried out using peripheral blood. The receptor set was obtained from a man aged 55 to 70 with COVID-19, enrolled during active disease.

J is TRBJ1-1 and V is TRBV6-2 or TRBV6-3, with D perhaps TRBD1 (5 bases). The CDR3 loop spans 14 amino acids. Trimming cost V 5 bases and J 1 base, with 11 bases left between them. Germline CDR1 and CDR2: MNHEY and SVGEGT. The CDR3 DNA reads TGTGCCAGCAGTCCCCGGGGGGGGAACACTGAAGCTTTCTTT. Protein: CASSPRGGNTEAFF.

The J gene is TRBJ2-3, the V gene TRBV27; D perhaps matches TRBD1 (6 bases). This CDR3 has 15 residues. V dropped 0 bases and J dropped 0 bases, with 7 bases sitting between them. CDR1 and CDR2 (germline): MNHEY, SMNVEV (reference sequence). In nucleotides, the CDR3 is TGTGCCAGCAGTTTATCGCAGGGGAGCACAGATACGCAGTATTTT. The encoded protein is CASSLSQGSTDTQYF.

The chain's CDR3 is CASSLDRTYNEQFF. The CDR3 DNA is TGTGCCAGCAGCTTAGACAGGACCTACAATGAGCAGTTCTTC. The chain employs TRBV7-2 and TRBJ2-1, with D possibly matching TRBD1 (5 bases). This CDR3 comprises 14 residues. Trimming shortened V by 1 base and J by 2 bases, and 6 bases separated the two germline ends. CDR1 SGHTA and CDR2 FQGNSA come from the germline V gene.